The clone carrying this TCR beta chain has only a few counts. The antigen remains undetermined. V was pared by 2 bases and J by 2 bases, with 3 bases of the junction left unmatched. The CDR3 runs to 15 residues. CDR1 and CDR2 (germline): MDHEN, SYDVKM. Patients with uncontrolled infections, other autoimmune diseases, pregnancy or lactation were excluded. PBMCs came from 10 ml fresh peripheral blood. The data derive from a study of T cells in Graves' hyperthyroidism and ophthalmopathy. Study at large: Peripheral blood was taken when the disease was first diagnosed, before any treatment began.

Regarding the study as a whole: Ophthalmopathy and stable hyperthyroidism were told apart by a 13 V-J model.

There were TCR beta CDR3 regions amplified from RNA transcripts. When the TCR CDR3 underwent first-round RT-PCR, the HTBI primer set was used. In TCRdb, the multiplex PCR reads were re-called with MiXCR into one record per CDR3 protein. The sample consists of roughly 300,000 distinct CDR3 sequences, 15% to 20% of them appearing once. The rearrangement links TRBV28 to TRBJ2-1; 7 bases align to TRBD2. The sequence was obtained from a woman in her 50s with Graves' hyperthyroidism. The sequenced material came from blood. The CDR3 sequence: CASSLQRDAYNEQFF. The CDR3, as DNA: TGTGCCAGCAGTTTACAGCGGGATGCCTACAATGAGCAGTTCTTC.